These 9 T cell receptor beta chains originate from one sample sequenced in a study of CD8+CD57+ T cells in acquired aplastic anemia. Genomic DNA, serving as template, underwent TCR beta VDJ and CDR3 profiling. TCRdb itself ran the reads through MiXCR, one entry per CDR3 protein. Of about 130,000 distinct CDR3 sequences in the sample, roughly 50% were seen once. Source material: sorted CD4+, CD8+, or CD8+CD57+ T cells (not recorded which) from PBMCs. These receptor sequences come from a human donor in good health, serving as a control.

Many counts were recorded for this clonotype. The rearrangement uses TRBV7-9 and TRBJ1-6; TRBD1 matches 7 bases. Trimming cost V 6 bases and J 8 bases; bases outside gene matches: 7. The CDR3 length is 14 residues. CDR1 is SEHNR and CDR2 is FQNEAQ in the germline V gene (reference sequence). DNA of the CDR3: TGTGCCAGCAGATGGGGGCAGGGGGATTCACCCCTCCACTTT. Protein: CASRWGQGDSPLHF.

V usage is TRBV6-1 and J usage is TRBJ1-1; 7 positions agree with TRBD1. This CDR3 region has 14 residues. The J segment lost 8 bases and the V segment lost 2 bases, leaving 8 bases of the junction unmatched. The germline V gene has CDR1 MNHNS and CDR2 SASEGT. The CDR3: CASSESGEQGEAFF. CDR3 sequence (DNA): TGTGCCAGCAGTGAATCGGGGGAACAGGGGGAAGCTTTCTTT.

This clonotype was detected only once. The CDR3 does not close with the conserved phenylalanine or tryptophan, likely indicating a read error. The chain couples TRBV15 to TRBJ2-2; TRBD2 aligns across 8 bases. This CDR3 spans 17 amino acids. Germline CDR1 reads LNHNV; CDR2 reads YYDKDF (reference sequence). The V gene end was trimmed by 0 bases and the J gene end by 4 bases; junction bases not matched to a gene: 7. The CDR3 sequence is CATSRDAGGLSTGELFI. CDR3 sequence (DNA): TGTGCCACCAGCAGAGATGCGGGGGGACTTTCCACCGGGGAGCTGTTTATT.

This sequence joins TRBV14 and TRBJ2-2; D not resolved. V was pared by 4 bases and J by 6 bases, with 3 bases between. The CDR3 length is 11 residues. In germline, CDR1 is SGHDN, CDR2 FVKESK. CDR3 in amino acids: CASSLPGELFF. The CDR3 nucleotides read TGTGCCAGCAGCCTTCCCGGGGAGCTGTTTTTT. The complete variable domain, with remaining parts taken from reference TRBV14 and TRBJ2-2, reads EAGVTQFPSHSVIEKGQTVTLRCDPISGHDNLYWYRRVMGKEIKFLLHFVKESKQDESGMPNNRFLAERTGGTYSTLKVQPAELEDSGVYFCASSLPGELFFGEGSRLTVL.

In its sample, this clonotype was seen many times. This chain uses TRBV12-3 or TRBV12-4 with TRBJ1-2; no clear D gene. There are 14 residues in the CDR3. The V end lost 7 bases, the J end lost 8 bases, and 20 bases lay between the germline ends. DNA for the CDR3: TGTGCCAGCACTCACGGAAAGGGTCGTTTCGGCTACACCTTC. This sequence encodes CASTHGKGRFGYTF.

To note about this clonotype: This may arise from a read error, as a much more abundant clone is one base away. The rearrangement joins TRBV30 to TRBJ1-1; D gene ambiguous. This CDR3 has 15 amino acids. Per germline, CDR1 GTSNPN and CDR2 SVGIG (reference sequence). CDR3 sequence: CAWSRAANMNTEVFF. The CDR3 DNA sequence: TGTGCCTGGAGTAGGGCAGCTAATATGAACACTGAAGTTTTCTTT.

The chain couples TRBV24-1 to TRBJ2-1; unclear D gene. V lost 3 bases to trimming and J lost 4 bases, with 12 bases between them. Per the germline V gene, CDR1 is KGHDR and CDR2 is SFDVKD. The CDR3 totals 15 residues. DNA for the CDR3: TGTGCCACCAGTGATCCCTCGGGTCCATACAATGAGCAGTTCTTC. Residues: CATSDPSGPYNEQFF.

The table lists this clonotype with a few counts. The chain is built from TRBV2 and TRBJ2-7, with a possible D match to TRBD1 (6 bases). The V and J ends lost 8 bases and 2 bases respectively, with 10 bases between them. Germline V gives CDR1 SNHLY, CDR2 FYNNEI. There are 12 residues in the CDR3. This chain's CDR3 is CASSTGTYEQYF. The CDR3 DNA is TGTGCCAGCTCAACAGGGACCTACGAGCAGTACTTC.

This rearrangement joins TRBV12-3 or TRBV12-4 to TRBJ1-3; 8 nucleotides match TRBD1. The CDR3 consists of 15 residues. The V and J ends lost 5 bases and 5 bases, in that order; junction bases with no gene match: 8. The chain's CDR3 is CASSPPGTGRNTIYF. Here the CDR3 DNA reads TGTGCCAGCAGTCCCCCCGGGACAGGTAGAAACACCATATATTTT.